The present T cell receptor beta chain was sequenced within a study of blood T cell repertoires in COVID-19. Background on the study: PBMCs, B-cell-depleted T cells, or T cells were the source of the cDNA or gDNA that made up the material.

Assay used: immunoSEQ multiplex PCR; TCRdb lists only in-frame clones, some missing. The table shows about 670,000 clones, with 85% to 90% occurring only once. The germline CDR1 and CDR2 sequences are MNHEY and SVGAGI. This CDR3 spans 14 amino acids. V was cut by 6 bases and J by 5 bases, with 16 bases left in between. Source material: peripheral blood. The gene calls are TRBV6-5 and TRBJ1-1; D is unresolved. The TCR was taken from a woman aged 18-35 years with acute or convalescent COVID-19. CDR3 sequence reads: CASSPGRAGTEAFF. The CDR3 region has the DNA TGTGCCAGCAGCCCCGGGAGGGCGGGGACTGAAGCTTTCTTT.